This passage covers 3 T cell receptor beta chains from one sample sequenced in a study of T-cell reconstitution after alpha-beta-depleted transplantation in children. Using unique molecular identifiers, the investigators prepared the TCRbeta library. TCRdb redid the calling of the PCR reads with MiXCR, one entry per CDR3 protein. The sample yields about 830,000 distinct CDR3 sequences, 16% seen once. The material was PBMCs, mostly from graft donor cells, obtained 360 days after TCRalphabeta/CD19-depleted stem cell transplant. The origin of the receptors is a male patient between 10 and 17 years old who had a stem cell transplant for acute lymphoblastic leukemia, so the T cells may come from the graft donor.

This chain joins TRBV12-3 or TRBV12-4 and TRBJ2-7; 13 bases align to TRBD2. The V and J ends lost 3 bases and 5 bases, in that order; junction bases with no gene match: 10. The CDR3 totals 17 residues. As DNA, the CDR3 is TGTGCCAGCAGTTTTCGCAATGTTGGGACTAGCGGGGACGAGCAGTACTTC. Residues: CASSFRNVGTSGDEQYF.

This clonotype has just a few counts. The chain employs TRBV12-5 and TRBJ2-2; no clear D. The ends were cut back, 9 bases at V and 7 bases at J, with 9 bases in the middle. The CDR3 length is 11 residues. Germline V gene sequence: CDR1 LGHNT, CDR2 FRNRAP. The CDR3 region has the DNA TGTGCTAGCCAAAGGGTCGGGGAGCTGTTTTTT. Its protein is CASQRVGELFF.

This clonotype was seen ten or more times. CDR3 bases: TGTGCCAGCAGTTCGGGGGGCCCCTACGAGCAGTACTTC. Translated, it gives CASSSGGPYEQYF. The rearrangement links TRBV27 to TRBJ2-7, with D maybe TRBD2 (7 bases). Trimming shortened V by 4 bases and J by 2 bases, and 9 bases separated the two germline ends. Looked up from germline, CDR1 is MNHEY and CDR2 is SMNVEV (reference sequence). The CDR3 loop spans 13 amino acids.